This is a list of T cell receptor beta chains from one sample in a study of cytomegalovirus exposure and HLA in healthy donors. Clones were sequenced by immunoSEQ multiplex PCR, and TCRdb holds only the in-frame ones, with some missing. The repertoire holds about 110,000 clones, with less than 85% as singletons. The sequencing input was PBMCs. These TCRs come from a man aged 60 to 75 in good health and CMV-seronegative. Each CDR3 is given with its conserved first and last residue. A D gene is named only where the DNA matches it firmly. Rows give clone size only sometimes, using once, few, many, or a class for an expanded clone.

D gene: NA
CDR3 length: 15
J gene: TRBJ1-2
clone size: NA
V gene: TRBV29-1
CDR3 DNA: TGCAGCGTCGGCGGGACCGCCAGGGCTAACTATGGCTACACCTTC
CDR3 protein: CSVGGTARANYGYTF

D gene: NA
CDR3 length: 14
J gene: TRBJ1-4
clone size: NA
V gene: TRBV19
CDR3 DNA: TGTGCCAGTACCTACTCCCCAACTGATGAAAAACTGTTTTTT
CDR3 protein: CASTYSPTDEKLFF

D gene: TRBD1
CDR3 length: 19
J gene: TRBJ2-6
clone size: few
V gene: TRBV4-2
CDR3 DNA: TGTGCCAGCAGCCCGGGCTCGGACAGGGGGCGCTCTGGGGCCAACGTCCTGACTTTC
CDR3 protein: CASSPGSDRGRSGANVLTF

D gene: TRBD2
CDR3 length: 15
J gene: TRBJ2-3
clone size: NA
V gene: TRBV9
CDR3 DNA: TGTGCCAGCAGCGTAGTTATGCGGGGGGGCGATACGCAGTATTTT
CDR3 protein: CASSVVMRGGDTQYF

D gene: TRBD2
CDR3 length: 14
J gene: TRBJ2-1
clone size: few
V gene: TRBV6-1
CDR3 DNA: TGTGCCGGCCGGGACTATCTAGGATCCAATGAGCAGTTCTTC
CDR3 protein: CAGRDYLGSNEQFF

D gene: NA
CDR3 length: 13
J gene: TRBJ1-2
clone size: NA
V gene: TRBV6-5
CDR3 DNA: TGTGCCAGCAGTCCCGGGACAAACTATGGCTACACCTTC
CDR3 protein: CASSPGTNYGYTF

D gene: NA
CDR3 length: 12
J gene: TRBJ2-5
clone size: NA
V gene: TRBV5-6
CDR3 DNA: TGTGCCAGCAGCCCGGCGGGAGAGACCCAGTACTTC
CDR3 protein: CASSPAGETQYF

D gene: NA
CDR3 length: 15
J gene: TRBJ2-1
clone size: NA
V gene: TRBV19
CDR3 DNA: TGTGCCAGTAGTATAGCCCCCGCGGGGTACAATGAGCAGTTCTTC
CDR3 protein: CASSIAPAGYNEQFF

D gene: NA
CDR3 length: 14
J gene: TRBJ2-1
clone size: NA
V gene: TRBV5-5
CDR3 DNA: TGTGCCAGCGGACCAGGGTTGACATACAATGAGCAGTTCTTC
CDR3 protein: CASGPGLTYNEQFF

D gene: TRBD1
CDR3 length: 14
J gene: TRBJ1-2
clone size: NA
V gene: TRBV6-6
CDR3 DNA: TGTGCCAGCAGTTACCCACAGGGGAACTATGGCTACACCTTC
CDR3 protein: CASSYPQGNYGYTF

D gene: NA
CDR3 length: 12
J gene: TRBJ2-5
clone size: NA
V gene: TRBV30
CDR3 DNA: TGTGCCGCAACGACGGGGAGAGAGACCCAGTACTTC
CDR3 protein: CAATTGRETQYF

D gene: NA
CDR3 length: 15
J gene: TRBJ1-1
clone size: NA
V gene: TRBV18
CDR3 DNA: TGTGCCAGCTCACCATTGGACAGTCCTAGCACTGAAGCTTTCTTT
CDR3 protein: CASSPLDSPSTEAFF

D gene: TRBD1
CDR3 length: 15
J gene: TRBJ1-2
clone size: NA
V gene: TRBV5-5
CDR3 DNA: TGTGCCAGCAGCGGCCCCCAGGGGGTTCTAGGTGGCTACACCTTC
CDR3 protein: CASSGPQGVLGGYTF

D gene: NA
CDR3 length: 14
J gene: TRBJ1-2
clone size: NA
V gene: TRBV15
CDR3 DNA: TGTGCCACCAGCCGTGGCGGTGAATCCTATGGCTACACCTTC
CDR3 protein: CATSRGGESYGYTF

D gene: NA
CDR3 length: 18
J gene: TRBJ1-2
clone size: NA
V gene: TRBV7-6
CDR3 DNA: TGTGCCAGCAGCGGGGGGTTAACAGGACCCCGTAGGGACTATGGCTACACCTTC
CDR3 protein: CASSGGLTGPRRDYGYTF

D gene: TRBD1
CDR3 length: 15
J gene: TRBJ1-1
clone size: NA
V gene: TRBV25-1
CDR3 DNA: TGTGCCAGCAGTGACCCGGGACAGGGTGACACTGAAGCTTTCTTT
CDR3 protein: CASSDPGQGDTEAFF

D gene: NA
CDR3 length: 13
J gene: TRBJ2-1
clone size: NA
V gene: TRBV7-2
CDR3 DNA: TGTGCCAGCACCCTAGGGAGCCCCAATGAGCAGTTCTTC
CDR3 protein: CASTLGSPNEQFF

D gene: NA
CDR3 length: 9
J gene: TRBJ2-7
clone size: NA
V gene: TRBV5-5
CDR3 DNA: TGTGCCAGCAGCTTGGGTCCGGACTTC
CDR3 protein: CASSLGPDF

D gene: NA
CDR3 length: 13
J gene: TRBJ1-1
clone size: NA
V gene: TRBV5-1
CDR3 DNA: TGCGCCAGCAGCTGGGCAGACAACACTGAAGCTTTCTTT
CDR3 protein: CASSWADNTEAFF

D gene: NA
CDR3 length: 15
J gene: TRBJ1-1
clone size: NA
V gene: TRBV7-2
CDR3 DNA: TGTGCCAGCAGCTTAGCCCAACAGGGAACCACTGAAGCTTTCTTT
CDR3 protein: CASSLAQQGTTEAFF

D gene: TRBD1
CDR3 length: 15
J gene: TRBJ1-4
clone size: NA
V gene: TRBV5-5
CDR3 DNA: TGTGCCAGCAGCTCCGAAGGACAGGGCGATGAAAAACTGTTTTTT
CDR3 protein: CASSSEGQGDEKLFF

D gene: NA
CDR3 length: 18
J gene: TRBJ2-1
clone size: NA
V gene: TRBV7-9
CDR3 DNA: TGTGCCAGCAGCCAAATAGAGGGGACAATATACTCCTACAATGAGCAGTTCTTC
CDR3 protein: CASSQIEGTIYSYNEQFF

D gene: TRBD1
CDR3 length: 15
J gene: TRBJ2-7
clone size: once
V gene: TRBV28
CDR3 DNA: TGTGCCAGCAGCAGACAGGGGATGGAGTCCTACGAGCAGTACTTC
CDR3 protein: CASSRQGMESYEQYF

D gene: NA
CDR3 length: 15
J gene: TRBJ1-3
clone size: NA
V gene: TRBV28
CDR3 DNA: TGTGCCAGCAGTTTATCTGGCAGGGCTGGAAACACCATATATTTT
CDR3 protein: CASSLSGRAGNTIYF

D gene: NA
CDR3 length: 14
J gene: TRBJ1-1
clone size: NA
V gene: TRBV5-4
CDR3 DNA: TGTGCCAGCAGGCTTGCCATCGGTAACACTGAAGCTTTCTTT
CDR3 protein: CASRLAIGNTEAFF

D gene: TRBD1
CDR3 length: 15
J gene: TRBJ2-1
clone size: NA
V gene: TRBV7-2
CDR3 DNA: TGTGCCAGCAGCTTAGGGGACAGAGAGTACAATGAGCAGTTCTTC
CDR3 protein: CASSLGDREYNEQFF

D gene: TRBD2
CDR3 length: 16
J gene: TRBJ2-1
clone size: NA
V gene: TRBV28
CDR3 DNA: TGTGCCAGCAGGACAGCTAGCGGGGGGGCTTACAATGAGCAGTTCTTC
CDR3 protein: CASRTASGGAYNEQFF

D gene: NA
CDR3 length: 13
J gene: TRBJ1-4
clone size: few
V gene: TRBV25-1
CDR3 DNA: TGTGCCAGCAGTGATAGGAGTTGGGAAAAACTGTTTTTT
CDR3 protein: CASSDRSWEKLFF

D gene: TRBD2
CDR3 length: 17
J gene: TRBJ2-6
clone size: NA
V gene: TRBV5-6
CDR3 DNA: TGTGCCAGCAGCCGCCGGGGAGGGGCGGCCGGGGCCAACGTCCTGACTTTC
CDR3 protein: CASSRRGGAAGANVLTF

D gene: TRBD1
CDR3 length: 14
J gene: TRBJ1-1
clone size: NA
V gene: TRBV7-2
CDR3 DNA: TGTGCCAGCAGCTCCCGGACAGGTTTAACTGAAGCTTTCTTT
CDR3 protein: CASSSRTGLTEAFF

D gene: TRBD1
CDR3 length: 15
J gene: TRBJ1-2
clone size: few
V gene: TRBV15
CDR3 DNA: TGTGCCACCAGCAGACAGCGAACAGGGGACTATGGCTACACCTTC
CDR3 protein: CATSRQRTGDYGYTF

D gene: TRBD1
CDR3 length: 14
J gene: TRBJ1-2
clone size: few
V gene: TRBV5-5
CDR3 DNA: TGTGCCAGCAGCCTGGGACAGGGGAACTATGGCTACACCTTC
CDR3 protein: CASSLGQGNYGYTF

D gene: TRBD1
CDR3 length: 16
J gene: TRBJ2-2
clone size: NA
V gene: TRBV7-8
CDR3 DNA: TGTGCCAGCCCGACCCTGACAGGGCTGAACACCGGGGAGCTGTTTTTT
CDR3 protein: CASPTLTGLNTGELFF

D gene: NA
CDR3 length: 11
J gene: TRBJ1-1
clone size: NA
V gene: TRBV5-1
CDR3 DNA: TGCGCCAGCAGCACGGACAATACCGCTTTCTTT
CDR3 protein: CASSTDNTAFF

D gene: NA
CDR3 length: 14
J gene: TRBJ2-5
clone size: NA
V gene: TRBV5-1
CDR3 DNA: TGCGCCAGCAGCGCCGGGACTTGGAGAGAGACCCAGTACTTC
CDR3 protein: CASSAGTWRETQYF

D gene: NA
CDR3 length: 16
J gene: TRBJ1-6
clone size: NA
V gene: TRBV13
CDR3 DNA: TGTGCCAGCAGCCTAGACAGGCTCTCCTATAATTCACCCCTCCACTTT
CDR3 protein: CASSLDRLSYNSPLHF

D gene: NA
CDR3 length: 14
J gene: TRBJ1-1
clone size: once
V gene: TRBV7-2
CDR3 DNA: TGTGCCAGCAGGGTTGCGGGGTTGAACACTGAAGCTTTCTTT
CDR3 protein: CASRVAGLNTEAFF

D gene: NA
CDR3 length: 15
J gene: TRBJ2-5
clone size: once
V gene: TRBV6-5
CDR3 DNA: TGTGCCAGCTCTGGGGTTGGACAGCCTAGGGAGACCCAGTACTTC
CDR3 protein: CASSGVGQPRETQYF

D gene: TRBD1
CDR3 length: 14
J gene: TRBJ2-2
clone size: NA
V gene: TRBV29-1
CDR3 DNA: TGCAGCGTTGTACAGGGGGCCGGCACCGGGGAGCTGTTTTTT
CDR3 protein: CSVVQGAGTGELFF

D gene: NA
CDR3 length: 16
J gene: TRBJ1-1
clone size: NA
V gene: TRBV12-5
CDR3 DNA: TGTGCTAGTGGTTTCAATTCAGGCGGGAGGGACACTGAAGCTTTCTTT
CDR3 protein: CASGFNSGGRDTEAFF

D gene: NA
CDR3 length: 12
J gene: TRBJ1-2
clone size: NA
V gene: TRBV6-5
CDR3 DNA: TGTGCCAGCAAAACGAGACAGTATGGCTACACCTTC
CDR3 protein: CASKTRQYGYTF

D gene: NA
CDR3 length: 13
J gene: TRBJ2-7
clone size: once
V gene: TRBV7-8
CDR3 DNA: TGTGCCAGCAGCTTTAGCGGCTACTACGAGCAGTACTTC
CDR3 protein: CASSFSGYYEQYF

D gene: TRBD1
CDR3 length: 16
J gene: TRBJ1-3
clone size: NA
V gene: TRBV14
CDR3 DNA: TGTGCCAGCAGCCAAATGGGACAGCGAGCTGGAAACACCATATATTTT
CDR3 protein: CASSQMGQRAGNTIYF

D gene: TRBD2
CDR3 length: 15
J gene: TRBJ2-3
clone size: NA
V gene: TRBV4-1
CDR3 DNA: TGCGCCAGCAGCCAAGTCGGAGCGGGGGGGGATACGCAGTATTTT
CDR3 protein: CASSQVGAGGDTQYF

D gene: TRBD1
CDR3 length: 13
J gene: TRBJ1-1
clone size: NA
V gene: TRBV11-2
CDR3 DNA: TGTGCCAGCAGCTGGGACAGGAACACTGAAGCTTTCTTT
CDR3 protein: CASSWDRNTEAFF

D gene: NA
CDR3 length: 16
J gene: TRBJ1-6
clone size: once
V gene: TRBV7-6
CDR3 DNA: TGTGCCAGCAGCTTAGCGGCCGGGGGAACAAATTCACCCCTCCACTTT
CDR3 protein: CASSLAAGGTNSPLHF